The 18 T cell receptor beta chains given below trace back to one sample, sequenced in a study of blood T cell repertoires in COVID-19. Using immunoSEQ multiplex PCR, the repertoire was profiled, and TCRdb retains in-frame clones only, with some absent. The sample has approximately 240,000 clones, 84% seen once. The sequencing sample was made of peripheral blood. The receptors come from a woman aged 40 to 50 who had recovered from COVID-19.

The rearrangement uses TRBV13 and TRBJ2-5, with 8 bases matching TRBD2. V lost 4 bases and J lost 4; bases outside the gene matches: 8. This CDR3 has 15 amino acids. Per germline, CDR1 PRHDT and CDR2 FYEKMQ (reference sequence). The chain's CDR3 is CASSSIAGRGETQYF. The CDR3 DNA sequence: TGTGCCAGCAGCTCAATAGCGGGGCGGGGAGAGACCCAGTACTTC.

CDR3 in amino acids: CASRAGQLNTEAFF. DNA of the CDR3: TGTGCCAGCAGGGCGGGACAGTTGAACACTGAAGCTTTCTTT. The chain carries TRBV2 and TRBJ1-1, with 7 bases fitting TRBD1. V trimming: 6 bases; J trimming: 0 bases; junction bases outside the gene matches: 4. The CDR3 covers 14 residues. The germline V gene has CDR1 SNHLY and CDR2 FYNNEI.

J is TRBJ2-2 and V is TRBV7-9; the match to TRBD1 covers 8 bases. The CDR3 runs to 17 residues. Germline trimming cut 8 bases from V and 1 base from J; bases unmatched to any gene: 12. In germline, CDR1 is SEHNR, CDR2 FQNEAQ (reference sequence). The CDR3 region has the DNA TGTGCCAGCGAATCCGAACTCGGACAGGGGAACACCGGGGAGCTGTTTTTT. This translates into CASESELGQGNTGELFF.

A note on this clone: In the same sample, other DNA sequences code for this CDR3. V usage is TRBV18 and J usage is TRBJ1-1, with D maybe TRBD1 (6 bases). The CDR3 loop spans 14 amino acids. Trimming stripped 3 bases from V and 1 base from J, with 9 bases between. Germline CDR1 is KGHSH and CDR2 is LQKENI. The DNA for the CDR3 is TGTGCCAGCTCACCGCAGGGACAGAACACTGAAGCTTTCTTT. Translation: CASSPQGQNTEAFF.

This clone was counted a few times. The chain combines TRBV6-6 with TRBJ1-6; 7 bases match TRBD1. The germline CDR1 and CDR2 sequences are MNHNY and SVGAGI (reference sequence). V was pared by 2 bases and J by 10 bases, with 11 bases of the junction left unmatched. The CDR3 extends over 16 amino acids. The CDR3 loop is CASSYREVRGLSPLHF. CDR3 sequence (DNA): TGTGCCAGCAGTTACAGGGAAGTGAGGGGGCTATCACCCCTCCACTTT.

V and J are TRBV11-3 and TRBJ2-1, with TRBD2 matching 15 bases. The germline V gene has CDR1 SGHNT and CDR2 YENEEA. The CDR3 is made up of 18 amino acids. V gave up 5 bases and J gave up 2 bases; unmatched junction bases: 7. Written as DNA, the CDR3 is TGTGCCAGCAGCCACCGGACTAGCGGGGGGGAAACCTACAATGAGCAGTTCTTC. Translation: CASSHRTSGGETYNEQFF.

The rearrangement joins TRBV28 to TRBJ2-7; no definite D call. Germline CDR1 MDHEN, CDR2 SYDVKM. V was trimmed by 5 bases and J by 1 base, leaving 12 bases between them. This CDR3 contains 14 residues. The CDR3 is CASSLAVLSYEQYF. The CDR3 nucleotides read TGTGCCAGCAGTCTGGCGGTTTTATCCTACGAGCAGTACTTC.

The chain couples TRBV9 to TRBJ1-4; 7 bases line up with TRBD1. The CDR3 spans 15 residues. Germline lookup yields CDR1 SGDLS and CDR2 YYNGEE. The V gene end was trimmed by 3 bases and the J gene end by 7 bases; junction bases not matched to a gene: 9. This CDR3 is CASSEGKGAGEKLFF. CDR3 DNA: TGTGCCAGCAGCGAGGGGAAGGGGGCAGGTGAAAAACTGTTTTTT. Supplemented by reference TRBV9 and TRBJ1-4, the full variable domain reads DSGVTQTPKHLITATGQRVTLRCSPRSGDLSVYWYQQSLDQGLQFLIQYYNGEERAKGNILERFSAQQFPDLHSELNLSSLELGDSALYFCASSEGKGAGEKLFFGSGTQLSVL.

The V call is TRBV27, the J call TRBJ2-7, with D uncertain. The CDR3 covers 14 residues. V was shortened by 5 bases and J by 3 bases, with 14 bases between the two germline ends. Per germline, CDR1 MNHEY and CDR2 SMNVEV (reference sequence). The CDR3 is CASSNSYRVYEQYF. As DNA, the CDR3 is TGTGCCAGCAGTAATTCATATCGGGTCTACGAGCAGTACTTC.

As DNA, the CDR3 is TGCGCCAGCAGCTTGATTAGCGGGGGAGGCACAGATACGCAGTATTTT. It is translated as CASSLISGGGTDTQYF. The rearrangement links TRBV5-1 to TRBJ2-3, with 9 bases aligning to TRBD2. Per germline, CDR1 SGHRS and CDR2 YFSETQ. V shed 1 base and J 1 base; nucleotides not matched to a gene: 4. CDR3 length: 16 amino acids.

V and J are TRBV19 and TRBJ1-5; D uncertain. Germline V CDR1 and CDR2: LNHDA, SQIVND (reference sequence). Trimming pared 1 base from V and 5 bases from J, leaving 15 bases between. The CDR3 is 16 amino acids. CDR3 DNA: TGTGCCAGTAGTATAGGGAGCCTTATCGGGTATCAGCCCCAGCATTTT. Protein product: CASSIGSLIGYQPQHF.

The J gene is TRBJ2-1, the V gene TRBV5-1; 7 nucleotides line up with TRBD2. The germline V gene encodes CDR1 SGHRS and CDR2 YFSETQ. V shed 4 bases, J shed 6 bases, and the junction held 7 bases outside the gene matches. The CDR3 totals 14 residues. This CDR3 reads CASSGGGLPNEQFF. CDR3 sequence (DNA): TGCGCCAGCAGCGGGGGGGGACTCCCCAATGAGCAGTTCTTC.

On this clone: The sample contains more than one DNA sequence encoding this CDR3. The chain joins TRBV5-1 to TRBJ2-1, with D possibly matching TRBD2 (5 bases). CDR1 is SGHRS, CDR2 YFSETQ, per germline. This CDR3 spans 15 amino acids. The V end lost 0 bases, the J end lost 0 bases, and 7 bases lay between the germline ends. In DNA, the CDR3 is TGCGCCAGCAGCTTGGTAGCGAGCTCCTACAATGAGCAGTTCTTC. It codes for CASSLVASSYNEQFF.

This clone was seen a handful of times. CDR3 loop: CASSLILAGTPQETQYF. Here the CDR3 DNA reads TGTGCCAGCAGCTTAATCCTAGCGGGGACACCACAAGAGACCCAGTACTTC. The J gene is TRBJ2-5, the V gene TRBV7-9; 9 bases align to TRBD2. CDR1 and CDR2 from the germline V gene are SEHNR and FQNEAQ (reference sequence). With 2 bases clipped from V and 2 bases from J, the junction kept 9 bases outside the gene matches. This CDR3 has 17 amino acids.

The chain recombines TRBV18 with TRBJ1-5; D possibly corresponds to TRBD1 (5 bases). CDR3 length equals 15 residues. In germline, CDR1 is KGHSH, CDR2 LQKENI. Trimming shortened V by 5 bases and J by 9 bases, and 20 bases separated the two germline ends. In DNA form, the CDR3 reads TGTGCCAGCTCAGCCCAGGGCGACGCCCAGACGCCCCAGCATTTT. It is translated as CASSAQGDAQTPQHF.

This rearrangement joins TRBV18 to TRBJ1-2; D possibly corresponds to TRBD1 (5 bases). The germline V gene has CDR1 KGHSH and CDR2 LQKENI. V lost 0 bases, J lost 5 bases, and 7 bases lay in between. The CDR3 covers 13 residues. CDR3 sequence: CASSPPGAYGYTF. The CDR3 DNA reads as TGTGCCAGCTCACCACCAGGGGCGTATGGCTACACCTTC.

CDR3: CASSQGRGQGYEKLFF. CDR3 DNA: TGCGCCAGCAGCCAAGGCCGCGGACAGGGCTATGAAAAACTGTTTTTT. The chain has TRBV4-3 and TRBJ1-4; 8 bases line up with TRBD1. The V segment lost 1 base and the J segment 6 bases; nucleotides outside the gene matches: 7. This CDR3 has 16 amino acids. Germline CDR1 is LGHNA and CDR2 is YSLEER.

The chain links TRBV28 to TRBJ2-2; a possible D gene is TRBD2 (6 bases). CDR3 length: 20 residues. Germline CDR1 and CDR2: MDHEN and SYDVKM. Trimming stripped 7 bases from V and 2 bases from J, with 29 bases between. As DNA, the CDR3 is TGTGCCAGCACCACGTTGAGGCTGGGGGGTGGGAATCCTAACACCGGGGAGCTGTTTTTT. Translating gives CASTTLRLGGGNPNTGELFF.